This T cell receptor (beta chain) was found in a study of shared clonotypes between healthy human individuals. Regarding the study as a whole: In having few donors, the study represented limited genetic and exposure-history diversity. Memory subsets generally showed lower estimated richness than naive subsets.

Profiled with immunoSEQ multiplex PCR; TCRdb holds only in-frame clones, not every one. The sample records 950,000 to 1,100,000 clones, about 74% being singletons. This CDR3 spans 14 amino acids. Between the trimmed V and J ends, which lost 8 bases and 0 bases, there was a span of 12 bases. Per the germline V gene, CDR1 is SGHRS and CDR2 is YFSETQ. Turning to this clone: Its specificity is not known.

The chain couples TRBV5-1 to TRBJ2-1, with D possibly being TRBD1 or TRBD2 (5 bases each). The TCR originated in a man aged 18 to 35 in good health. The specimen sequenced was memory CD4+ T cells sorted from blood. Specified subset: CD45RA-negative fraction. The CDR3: CASCLGDSYNEQFF. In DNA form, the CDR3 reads TGCGCCAGTTGCCTGGGGGACTCCTACAATGAGCAGTTCTTC. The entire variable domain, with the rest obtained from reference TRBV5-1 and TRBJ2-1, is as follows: KAGVTQTPRYLIKTRGQQVTLSCSPISGHRSVSWYQQTPGQGLQFLFEYFSETQRNKGNFPGRFSGRQFSNSRSEMNVSTLELGDSALYLCASCLGDSYNEQFFGPGTRLTVL.